The 16 T cell receptor beta chains listed next were all sequenced from one sample in a study of T cell repertoires in cytomegalovirus infection. TCRdb ran MiXCR on the reads and lists one entry per CDR3 protein. The sample lists some 350,000 distinct CDR3 sequences; 15% to 20% were seen once. The specimen sequenced was PBMCs. The receptors were sampled from a human donor in good health (CMV status not recorded). Some clones in this sample may be carry-over from other donors' samples.

In its sample, this clonotype was seen a few times. This chain links TRBV15 with TRBJ1-2; D unclear. CDR1 is LNHNV and CDR2 is YYDKDF in the germline V gene (reference sequence). With 1 base removed from V and 6 bases from J, the gap between germline ends came to 12 bases. The CDR3 spans 14 residues. The CDR3 DNA follows: TGTGCCACCAGCAGAGGGGAACAGTTCCATGGCTACACCTTC. Amino acids: CATSRGEQFHGYTF.

This clonotype occurred a few times. J is TRBJ2-1 and V is TRBV6-1; TRBD2 matches 7 bases. Germline CDR1 MNHNS, CDR2 SASEGT. Germline trimming cut 3 bases from V and 10 bases from J; bases unmatched to any gene: 6. The CDR3 is made up of 13 amino acids. CDR3: CASSEWPGGEQFF. As DNA, the CDR3 is TGTGCCAGCAGTGAGTGGCCCGGGGGGGAGCAGTTCTTC.

This clonotype was detected only a few times. V and J are TRBV6-2 or TRBV6-3 and TRBJ2-5, with a tentative D call TRBD1 (7 bases). The germline CDR1 and CDR2 sequences are MNHEY and SVGEGT. CDR3 length: 15 residues. V dropped 5 bases and J dropped 5 bases, with 18 bases sitting between them. In nucleotides, the CDR3 is TGTGCCAGCAGTCGATACGACAGGGCGGGGGAGACCCAGTACTTC. Its translation: CASSRYDRAGETQYF.

This clonotype was recorded at least ten times. The rearrangement uses TRBV7-2 and TRBJ2-7; D gene ambiguous. CDR1 SGHTA and CDR2 FQGNSA come from the germline V gene. This CDR3 contains 18 residues. V was shortened by 2 bases and J by 2 bases, with 22 bases between the two germline ends. Here the CDR3 reads CASSLSPPGHRNTYEQYF. The CDR3 DNA follows: TGTGCCAGCAGCTTATCCCCTCCCGGCCACAGAAACACCTACGAGCAGTACTTC. Looking up the rest from reference TRBV7-2 and TRBJ2-7 gives the full variable domain: GAGVSQSPSNKVTEKGKDVELRCDPISGHTALYWYRQSLGQGLEFLIYFQGNSAPDKSGLPSDRFSAERTGGSVSTLTIQRTQQEDSAVYLCASSLSPPGHRNTYEQYFGPGTRLTVT.

V is TRBV7-9 and J is TRBJ2-5; TRBD1 is a possible D gene (6 bases). Germline-derived CDR1 and CDR2 are SEHNR and FQNEAQ (reference sequence). This CDR3 is built from 12 residues. Trimming took 5 bases from V and 2 from J, leaving 6 bases between them. The CDR3, as DNA: TGTGCCAGCAGCACAGGGCAAGAGACCCAGTACTTC. As protein: CASSTGQETQYF.

The sample holds many counts of this clonotype. This chain connects TRBV7-2 to TRBJ2-5; 9 bases align to TRBD2. CDR3 length: 18 amino acids. Germline lookup yields CDR1 SGHTA and CDR2 FQGNSA. After removal of 3 bases from V and 1 base from J, the junction contained 12 bases not matched to a gene. CDR3 loop: CASSLGTSKGGRQETQYF. The CDR3 region has the DNA TGTGCCAGCAGCTTGGGGACTAGCAAGGGCGGCCGCCAAGAGACCCAGTACTTC.

This clonotype occurred a few times. The CDR3 region has the DNA TGTGCCAGCAGCTTGGTCGGCCTCCAAAAACTGTTTTTT. Translated: CASSLVGLQKLFF. This chain uses TRBV5-6 with TRBJ1-4, with no clear D. Germline CDR1 and CDR2: SGHDT and YYEEEE. There are 13 residues in the CDR3. Deletions cut 0 bases from V and 9 bases from J, with 9 bases between.

This clonotype was counted a few times. This rearrangement joins TRBV12-3 or TRBV12-4 to TRBJ2-1; D not certain. The CDR3 totals 14 residues. The V end was cut by 2 bases, the J end by 8 bases, with 13 bases between. The CDR3 loop is CASSLSPGRDEQFF. In nucleotides, the CDR3 is TGTGCCAGCAGTTTAAGCCCGGGTAGGGATGAGCAGTTCTTC.

The chain joins TRBV20-1 to TRBJ1-1, with unresolved D. Germline V gene lookup returns CDR1 DFQATT and CDR2 SNEGSKA (reference sequence). Trimming took 5 bases from V and 1 from J, leaving 11 bases between them. The CDR3 spans 13 residues. This CDR3 is CSAQVRGNTEAFF. CDR3 nucleotides: TGCAGTGCTCAAGTCCGGGGGAACACTGAAGCTTTCTTT.

V gene TRBV2 combines with J gene TRBJ2-3; perhaps TRBD2 as D (5 bases). The CDR3 has 16 residues. The V and J ends lost 2 bases and 2 bases respectively, with 14 bases between them. CDR1 is SNHLY and CDR2 is FYNNEI in the germline V gene. The chain's CDR3 is CASSEWGVSVTDTQYF. CDR3 coding DNA: TGTGCCAGCAGTGAATGGGGAGTTTCGGTCACAGATACGCAGTATTTT. Combining the CDR3 with reference TRBV2 and TRBJ2-3 gives the whole variable domain EPEVTQTPSHQVTQMGQEVILRCVPISNHLYFYWYRQILGQKVEFLVSFYNNEISEKSEIFDDQFSVERPDGSNFTLKIRSTKLEDSAMYFCASSEWGVSVTDTQYFGPGTRLTVL.

Ten or more counts support this clonotype. The chain employs TRBV7-2 and TRBJ2-3; the match to TRBD2 covers 8 bases. J gave up 3 bases and V 2 bases, and 13 bases lay outside the gene matches. This CDR3 region has 18 residues. Germline CDR1 SGHTA, CDR2 FQGNSA. CDR3 sequence (DNA): TGTGCCAGCAGCTTAACCCCTCCATACGGGGGGGCGACAGATACGCAGTATTTT. This encodes CASSLTPPYGGATDTQYF.

The chain links TRBV6-1 to TRBJ1-5; no reliable D call. The CDR3 consists of 13 residues. V lost 1 base to trimming and J lost 10 bases, with 11 bases between them. The germline CDR1 and CDR2 sequences are MNHNS and SASEGT. In DNA, the CDR3 is TGTGCCAGCAGTGAAGGATCTCTTGGACCCCAGCATTTT. It codes for CASSEGSLGPQHF.

This sequence joins TRBV19 and TRBJ1-1; unclear D gene. The CDR3 sequence is 11 residues long. Trimming took off 6 bases at V and 6 bases at J, with 8 bases between the two ends. Germline V CDR1 and CDR2: LNHDA, SQIVND (reference sequence). In DNA, the CDR3 is TGTGCCAGTAGAATCTGGGCTGAAGCTTTCTTT. This gives the protein CASRIWAEAFF.

A few counts support this clonotype. The chain is built from TRBV12-3 or TRBV12-4 and TRBJ1-3; possibly TRBD1 for D (6 bases). Trimming cost V 5 bases and J 3 bases, with 8 bases left between them. The CDR3 is made up of 13 amino acids. CDR3 sequence reads: CASSPGVGNTIYF. CDR3 nucleotide sequence: TGTGCCAGCAGTCCAGGGGTTGGAAACACCATATATTTT.

This clonotype has ten or more counts. The rearrangement uses TRBV7-2 and TRBJ1-6; TRBD1 might be the D (5 bases). V lost 4 bases and J lost 6, with 16 bases in between. The CDR3 sequence is 16 residues long. Germline values: CDR1 SGHTA, CDR2 FQGNSA. CDR3 sequence reads: CASSYRFMAPNSPLHF. CDR3 coding DNA: TGTGCCAGCAGCTACAGGTTTATGGCCCCTAATTCACCCCTCCACTTT.

This chain uses TRBV20-1 with TRBJ2-7; TRBD1 agrees at 10 bases. The CDR3 runs 14 residues. The trim removed 0 bases at V and 5 bases at J, leaving 4 bases unmatched. The germline gives CDR1 DFQATT, CDR2 SNEGSKA (reference sequence). The CDR3 is CSARDGDRGDEQYF. CDR3 nucleotide sequence: TGCAGTGCTAGAGATGGGGACAGGGGTGACGAGCAGTACTTC.